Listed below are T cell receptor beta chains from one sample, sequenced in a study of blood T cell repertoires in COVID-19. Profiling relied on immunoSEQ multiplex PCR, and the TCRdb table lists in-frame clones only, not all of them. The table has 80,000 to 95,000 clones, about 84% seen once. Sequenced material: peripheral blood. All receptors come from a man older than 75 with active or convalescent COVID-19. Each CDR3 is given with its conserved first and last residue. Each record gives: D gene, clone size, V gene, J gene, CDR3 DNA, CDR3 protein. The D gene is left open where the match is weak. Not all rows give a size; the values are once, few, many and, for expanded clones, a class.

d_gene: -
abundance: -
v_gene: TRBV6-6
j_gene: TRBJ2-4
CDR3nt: TGTGCCAGCAGTTACGCGGGGCCCGCCAAAAACATTCAGTACTTC
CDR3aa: CASSYAGPAKNIQYF

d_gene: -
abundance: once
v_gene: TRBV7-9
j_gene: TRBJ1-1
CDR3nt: TGTGCCAGCAGCTTTAAGGGAGGCACTGAAGCTTTCTTT
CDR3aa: CASSFKGGTEAFF

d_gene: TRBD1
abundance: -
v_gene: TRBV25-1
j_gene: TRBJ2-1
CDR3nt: TGTGCCAGCAGTGCCCACAGGGGCGACTACAATGAGCAGTTCTTC
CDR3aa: CASSAHRGDYNEQFF

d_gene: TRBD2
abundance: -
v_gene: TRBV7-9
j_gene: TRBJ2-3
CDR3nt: TGTGCCAGCAGCTTAGTGCGGGGGACCACAGATACGCAGTATTTT
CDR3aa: CASSLVRGTTDTQYF

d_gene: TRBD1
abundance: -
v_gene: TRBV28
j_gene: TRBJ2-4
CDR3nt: TGTGCCAGCAGTTCCGGGACAGGCCTTCAGTACTTC
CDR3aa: CASSSGTGLQYF

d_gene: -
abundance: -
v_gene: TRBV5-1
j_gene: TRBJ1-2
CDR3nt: TGCGCCAGCAGCCAGGACTACAGAGGCCCCTATGGCTACACCTTC
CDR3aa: CASSQDYRGPYGYTF

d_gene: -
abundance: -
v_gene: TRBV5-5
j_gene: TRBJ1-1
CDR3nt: TGTGCCAGCAGCTTGGCGGGGAACACTGAAGCTTTCTTT
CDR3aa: CASSLAGNTEAFF

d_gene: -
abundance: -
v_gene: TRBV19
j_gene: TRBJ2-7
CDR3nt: TGTGCCAGTAGTGGACAGAGCTCCTACGAGCAGTACTTC
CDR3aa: CASSGQSSYEQYF

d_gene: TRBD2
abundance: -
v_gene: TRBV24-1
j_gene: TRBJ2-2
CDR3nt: TGTGCCACCGGGACTACGAACACCGGGGAGCTGTTTTTT
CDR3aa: CATGTTNTGELFF

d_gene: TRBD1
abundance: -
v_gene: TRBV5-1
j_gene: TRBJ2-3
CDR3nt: TGCGCCAGCAGCCTCCCGGTCGAAACAGGGGCTAGCACAGATACGCAGTATTTT
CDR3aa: CASSLPVETGASTDTQYF

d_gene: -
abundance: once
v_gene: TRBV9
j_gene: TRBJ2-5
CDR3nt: TGTGCCAGCAGCGTAGCCGGGTTTGGGACCCAGTACTTC
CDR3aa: CASSVAGFGTQYF

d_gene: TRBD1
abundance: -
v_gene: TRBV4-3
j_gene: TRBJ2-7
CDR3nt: TGCGCCAGCAGCCAAACGTGGGACAGCGAGCAGTACTTC
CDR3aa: CASSQTWDSEQYF

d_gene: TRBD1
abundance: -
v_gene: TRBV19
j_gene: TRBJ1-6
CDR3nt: TGTGCCAGTAGTATCTCCGGGACAGGGGGTGAACCCCTCCACTTT
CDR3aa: CASSISGTGGEPLHF

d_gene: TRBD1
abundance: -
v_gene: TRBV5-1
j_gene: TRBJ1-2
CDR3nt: TGCGCCAGCAGCCCGGGACAGATCTATGGCTACACCTTC
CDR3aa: CASSPGQIYGYTF

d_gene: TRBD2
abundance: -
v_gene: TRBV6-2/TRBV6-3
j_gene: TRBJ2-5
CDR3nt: TGTGCCAGCAGCCATCCGGGACTAGCGGGACGGGAGACCCAGTACTTC
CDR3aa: CASSHPGLAGRETQYF

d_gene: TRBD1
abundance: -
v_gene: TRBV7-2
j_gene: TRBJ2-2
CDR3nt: TGTGCCAGCAGCCCTAGACAGGGGTTGAACACCGGGGAGCTGTTTTTT
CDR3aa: CASSPRQGLNTGELFF

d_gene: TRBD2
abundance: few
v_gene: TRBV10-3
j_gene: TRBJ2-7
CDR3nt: TGTGCCTCGAAGGGGGTAGCGGGGTCATCGTACGAGCAGTACTTC
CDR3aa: CASKGVAGSSYEQYF

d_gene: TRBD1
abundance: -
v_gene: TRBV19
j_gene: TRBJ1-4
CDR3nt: TGTGCCAGTAGGGGGGGACAGGATAATGAAAAACTGTTTTTT
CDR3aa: CASRGGQDNEKLFF

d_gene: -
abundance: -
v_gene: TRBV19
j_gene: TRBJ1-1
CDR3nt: TGTGCCAGTAGCCTGACAGGAGCGAACACTGAAGCTTTCTTT
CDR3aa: CASSLTGANTEAFF

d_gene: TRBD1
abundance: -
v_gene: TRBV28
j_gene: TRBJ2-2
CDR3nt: TGTGCCAGCAGGACGTGGGGCCAGGGGGCGATCGGGGAGCTGTTTTTT
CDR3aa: CASRTWGQGAIGELFF

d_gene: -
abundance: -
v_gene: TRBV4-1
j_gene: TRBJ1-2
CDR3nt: TGCGCCAGCAGCCAAGGTAGTCGGGGAATCGCCGGCTACACCTTC
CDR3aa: CASSQGSRGIAGYTF

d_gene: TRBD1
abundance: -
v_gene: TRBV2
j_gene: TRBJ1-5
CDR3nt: TGTGCCAGCAGTGAGTTCAGGACAGGGCCCAATCAGCCCCAGCATTTT
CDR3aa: CASSEFRTGPNQPQHF

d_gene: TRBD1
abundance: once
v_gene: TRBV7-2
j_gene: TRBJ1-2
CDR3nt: TGTGCCAGCAGCTCGTCTCGGACAGGGTCCGGCTACACCTTC
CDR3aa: CASSSSRTGSGYTF

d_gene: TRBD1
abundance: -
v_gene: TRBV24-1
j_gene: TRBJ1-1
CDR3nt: TGTGCCACCAGTGAGAGTCCCGGGACAGGGAAACCTGAAGCTTTCTTT
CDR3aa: CATSESPGTGKPEAFF

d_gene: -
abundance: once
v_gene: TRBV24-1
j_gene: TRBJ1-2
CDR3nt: TGTGCCACCAGTGGAGGACATAAGGGCTATGGCTACACCTTC
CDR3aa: CATSGGHKGYGYTF

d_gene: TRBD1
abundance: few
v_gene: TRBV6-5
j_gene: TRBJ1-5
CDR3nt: TGTGCCAGCAGATCGACAGGGGGCGGACAGCCCCAGCATTTT
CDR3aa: CASRSTGGGQPQHF

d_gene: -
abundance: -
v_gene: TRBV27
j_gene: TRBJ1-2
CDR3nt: TGTGCCAGCAGCCCGCAGTTGGTTAACTATGGCTACACCTTC
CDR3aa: CASSPQLVNYGYTF

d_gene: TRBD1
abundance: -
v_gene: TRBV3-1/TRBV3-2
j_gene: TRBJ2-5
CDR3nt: TGTGCCAGCAGCGAAACAGGGGGCGCGGAGACCCAGTACTTC
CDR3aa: CASSETGGAETQYF

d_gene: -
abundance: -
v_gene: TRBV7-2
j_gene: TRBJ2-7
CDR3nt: TGTGCCAGCAGCCCCTCTTGGCCTCCACCTCCCCCCTACGAGCAGTACTTC
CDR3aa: CASSPSWPPPPPYEQYF

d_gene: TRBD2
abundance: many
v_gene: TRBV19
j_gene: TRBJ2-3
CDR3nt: TGTGCCAGTAGTGGTAGCGGGGGGTTGGGTAGCACAGATACGCAGTATTTT
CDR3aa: CASSGSGGLGSTDTQYF

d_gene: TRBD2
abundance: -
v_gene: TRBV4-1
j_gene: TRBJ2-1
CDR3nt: TGCGCCAGCAGCAACTTGGGCGGGGGGGACCCCTCCTACAATGAGCAGTTCTTC
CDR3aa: CASSNLGGGDPSYNEQFF

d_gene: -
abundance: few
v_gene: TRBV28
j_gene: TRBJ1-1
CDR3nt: TGTGCCAGCAGCCGAACAACGGGGGGAGCGGAAGCTTTCTTT
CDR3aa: CASSRTTGGAEAFF

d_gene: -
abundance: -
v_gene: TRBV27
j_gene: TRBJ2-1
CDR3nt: TGTGCCACGACTCAACGAGGGACGGGGGGCCCTCTGAATGAGCAGTTCTTC
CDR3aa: CATTQRGTGGPLNEQFF

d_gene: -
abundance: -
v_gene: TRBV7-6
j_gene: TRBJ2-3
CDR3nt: TGTGCCAGCAGCTTAGCGGTATCAGGGAGGACAGATACGCAGTATTTT
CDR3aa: CASSLAVSGRTDTQYF

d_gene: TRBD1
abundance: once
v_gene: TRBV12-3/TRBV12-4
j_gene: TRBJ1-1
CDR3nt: TGTGCCAGCAGCCCCAGCCGACAGGGATCCTTCTTT
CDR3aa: CASSPSRQGSFF

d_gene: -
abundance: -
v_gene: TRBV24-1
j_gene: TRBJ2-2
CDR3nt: TGTGCCACCAGTGACCTCCCGAGGGCCTCGAACACCGGGGAGCTGTTTTTT
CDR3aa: CATSDLPRASNTGELFF

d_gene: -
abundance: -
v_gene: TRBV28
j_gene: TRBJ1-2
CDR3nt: TGTGCCAGCAGTCCAGGGAAGGACTATGGCTACACCTTC
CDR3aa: CASSPGKDYGYTF

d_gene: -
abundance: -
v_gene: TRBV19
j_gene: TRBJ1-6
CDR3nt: TGTGCCAGTAGGGAACAGAGTAATTCACCCCTCCACTTT
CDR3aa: CASREQSNSPLHF

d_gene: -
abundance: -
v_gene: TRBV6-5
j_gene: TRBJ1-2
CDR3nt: TGTGCCAGCAGGGCAGGGGAAGGGAACTATGGCTACACCTTC
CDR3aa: CASRAGEGNYGYTF

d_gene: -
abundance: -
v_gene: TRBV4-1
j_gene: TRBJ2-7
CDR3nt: TGCGCCAGCAGCCAAGATTCTTTGGAGGGACAGCAGTACTTC
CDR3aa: CASSQDSLEGQQYF

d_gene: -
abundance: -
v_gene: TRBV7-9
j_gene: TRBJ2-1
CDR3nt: TGTGCCAGCAGCTTATGGGGGCAGGATGAGCAGTTCTTC
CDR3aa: CASSLWGQDEQFF

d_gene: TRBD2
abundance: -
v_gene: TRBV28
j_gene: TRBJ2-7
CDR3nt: TGTGCCAGCATCCCGGGGGGGGCCGGAGTTATCTACGAGCAGTACTTC
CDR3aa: CASIPGGAGVIYEQYF

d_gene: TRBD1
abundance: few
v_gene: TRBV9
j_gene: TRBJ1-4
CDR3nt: TGTGCCAGCAGCGGGACAGGGATTCGGGAAAAACTGTTTTTT
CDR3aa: CASSGTGIREKLFF

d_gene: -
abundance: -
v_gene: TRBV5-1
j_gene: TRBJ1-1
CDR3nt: TGCGCCAGCAGTGGGACATCGAACACTGAAGCTTTCTTT
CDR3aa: CASSGTSNTEAFF

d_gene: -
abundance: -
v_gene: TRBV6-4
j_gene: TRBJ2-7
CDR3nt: TGTGCCAGCAGGATCGCAGGGTCGCGCGAGCAGTACTTC
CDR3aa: CASRIAGSREQYF

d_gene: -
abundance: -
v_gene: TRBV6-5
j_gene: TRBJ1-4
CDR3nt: TGTGCCAGCACCCTAAGGCGGAGTAATGAAAAACTGTTTTTT
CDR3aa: CASTLRRSNEKLFF

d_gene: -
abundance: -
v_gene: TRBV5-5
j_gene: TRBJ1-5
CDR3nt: TGTGCCAGCAGCTTGTCGGGGAATCAGCCCCAGCATTTT
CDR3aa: CASSLSGNQPQHF

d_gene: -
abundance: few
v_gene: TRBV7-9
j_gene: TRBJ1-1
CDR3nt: TGTGCCAGCAGCTTAAAGGGAGGAGACACTGAAGCTTTCTTT
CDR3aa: CASSLKGGDTEAFF

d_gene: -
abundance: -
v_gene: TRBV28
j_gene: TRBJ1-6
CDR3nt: TGTGCCAGCCACAGGAGCCTTAATTCACCCCTCCACTTT
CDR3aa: CASHRSLNSPLHF

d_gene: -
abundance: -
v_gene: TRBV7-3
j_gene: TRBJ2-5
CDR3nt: TGTGCCAGCAGCTTATCTGCTAGCGAGACCCAGTACTTC
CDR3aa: CASSLSASETQYF

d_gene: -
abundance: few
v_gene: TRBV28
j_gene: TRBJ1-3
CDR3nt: TGTGCCAGCACCCAATGGGAGATGAGAAACACCATATATTTT
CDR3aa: CASTQWEMRNTIYF

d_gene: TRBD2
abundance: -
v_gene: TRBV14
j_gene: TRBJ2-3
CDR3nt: TGTGCCAGCAGCCAAGTTGCAGCTAGCGGGGGACGACGCGATACGCAGTATTTT
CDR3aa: CASSQVAASGGRRDTQYF

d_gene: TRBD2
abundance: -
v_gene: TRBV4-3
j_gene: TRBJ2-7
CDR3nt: TGCGCCAGCAGCCCGTCTTGGGAGGGCTACGAGCAGTACTTC
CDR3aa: CASSPSWEGYEQYF

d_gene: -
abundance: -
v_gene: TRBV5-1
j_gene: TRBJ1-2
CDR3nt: TGCGCCAGCAGCTTGTATTCACAGAACTATGGCTACACCTTC
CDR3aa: CASSLYSQNYGYTF

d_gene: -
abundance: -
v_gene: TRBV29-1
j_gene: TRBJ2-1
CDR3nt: TGCAGCGTTGAGTCGGCGGGGGCCAACTACAATGAGCAGTTCTTC
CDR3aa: CSVESAGANYNEQFF

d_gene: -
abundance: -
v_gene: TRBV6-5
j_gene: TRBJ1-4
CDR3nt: TGTGCCAGCAGTTTGGCGGGAAAACTGTTTTTT
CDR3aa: CASSLAGKLFF

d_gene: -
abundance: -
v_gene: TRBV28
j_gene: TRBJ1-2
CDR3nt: TGTGCCAGCAGTTCCGGGACACTCTATGGCTACACCTTC
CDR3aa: CASSSGTLYGYTF

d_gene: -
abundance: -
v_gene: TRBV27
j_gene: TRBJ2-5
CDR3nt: TGTGCCAGCAGTCCCCTTTCTATGGGGGCTCCGTACTTC
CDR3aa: CASSPLSMGAPYF

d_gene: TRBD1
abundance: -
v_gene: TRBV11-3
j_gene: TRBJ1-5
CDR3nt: TGTGCCAGCAGCTTAGATTGGGGACAGGGATCCCGTGGGAGCAATCAGCCCCAGCATTTT
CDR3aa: CASSLDWGQGSRGSNQPQHF

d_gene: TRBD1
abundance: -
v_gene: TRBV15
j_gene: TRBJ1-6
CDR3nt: TGTGCCACCAGCAGAGAATATGGGGGGGGACAGGTTAATTCACCCCTCCACTTT
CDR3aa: CATSREYGGGQVNSPLHF